The 20 T cell receptor beta chains in this list originate from one sample, sequenced in a study of shared clonotypes between healthy human individuals. Sequenced by immunoSEQ multiplex PCR; TCRdb stores in-frame clones only, minus some. The data contain about 600,000 clones, more than 95% of them seen just once; the ten biggest clones take up around 0.06%. Material: naive CD4+ T cells sorted from blood. The subset is: CD45RA+ positively selected. The receptors derive from a woman in her twenties or thirties in good health.

This chain's CDR3 is CASISLTRGIHYGYTF. CDR3 in DNA: TGTGCCAGCATCTCCCTCACCAGGGGAATTCACTATGGCTACACCTTC. The V and J genes are TRBV7-2 and TRBJ1-2, with D possibly TRBD1 on 6 matching bases. Germline lookup yields CDR1 SGHTA and CDR2 FQGNSA. The CDR3 covers 16 residues. The V end lost 7 bases, the J end lost 3 bases, and 21 bases lay between the germline ends.

This clone was counted between two and nine times. In DNA form, the CDR3 reads TGTGCCAGTAGTATACCGACCTGGATGTATGGCTACACCTTC. Protein: CASSIPTWMYGYTF. The chain carries TRBV19 and TRBJ1-2; D is ambiguous. Germline assignment: CDR1 LNHDA and CDR2 SQIVND (reference sequence). Between the trimmed V and J ends, which lost 2 bases and 5 bases, there was a span of 12 bases. This CDR3 spans 14 amino acids.

The V and J genes are TRBV25-1 and TRBJ1-3, with D unclear. V shed 8 bases and J shed 4 bases, with 18 bases lying between them. Germline V gene sequence: CDR1 MGHDK, CDR2 SYGVNS. This CDR3 has 15 residues. Written as DNA, the CDR3 is TGTGCCAGCCGAGACCAGCGGGGATCGGGAAACACCATATATTTT. Protein sequence: CASRDQRGSGNTIYF.

This clone was seen a single time. This chain joins TRBV5-1 and TRBJ2-3, with a possible D match to TRBD1 (5 bases). V gave up 0 bases and J gave up 2 bases, with 13 bases separating them. The length of the CDR3 is 16 residues. Germline assignment: CDR1 SGHRS and CDR2 YFSETQ. The CDR3 nucleotides are TGCGCCAGCAGCTTGGGATCAGGGTCATCCACAGATACGCAGTATTTT. This translates into CASSLGSGSSTDTQYF.

The rearrangement uses TRBV2 and TRBJ1-1; 8 nucleotides align to TRBD1. Germline loops: CDR1 SNHLY, CDR2 FYNNEI. J was trimmed by 0 bases and V by 4 bases; bases with no gene match: 4. The CDR3 spans 15 residues. For the CDR3, the DNA is TGTGCCAGCAGTGGAAAGGACAGGGTGAACACTGAAGCTTTCTTT. Amino acid sequence: CASSGKDRVNTEAFF.

The genes are TRBV4-1 and TRBJ1-1; D gene ambiguous. The germline V and J ends were trimmed by 0 bases and 5 bases, with 7 bases remaining between them. Germline V gene lookup returns CDR1 MGHRA and CDR2 YSYEKL. The CDR3 is 13 amino acids. CDR3 sequence: CASSQDSRTEAFF. Here the CDR3 DNA reads TGCGCCAGCAGCCAAGATTCGAGAACTGAAGCTTTCTTT.

V usage is TRBV7-3 and J usage is TRBJ2-7; 11 bases align to TRBD2. The CDR3 loop spans 15 amino acids. Germline V gene sequence: CDR1 SGHTA, CDR2 FQGTGA. The V and J ends lost 5 bases and 2 bases, in that order; junction bases with no gene match: 5. The CDR3 coding sequence is TGTGCCAGCAGCCCGGGGACTAGCGGAACCTACGAGCAGTACTTC. Protein: CASSPGTSGTYEQYF.

In this sample, this clone turned up once. The J gene is TRBJ2-3, the V gene TRBV4-1; D remains unclear. CDR1 MGHRA and CDR2 YSYEKL come from the germline V gene. This CDR3 has 15 amino acids. The V end was cut by 1 base, the J end by 0 bases, with 8 bases between. The CDR3 DNA reads as TGCGCCAGCAGCCAAGCTTCTTCTAGCACAGATACGCAGTATTTT. Encoded protein: CASSQASSSTDTQYF.

The count of this clone is one. The chain carries TRBV14 and TRBJ1-6; D remains ambiguous. The V and J ends lost 2 bases and 6 bases respectively, with 5 bases between them. Germline CDR1 is SGHDN and CDR2 is FVKESK. This CDR3 is 13 amino acids long. The CDR3 here is CASSQRLNSPLHF. Here the CDR3 DNA reads TGTGCCAGCAGCCAACGTCTTAATTCACCCCTCCACTTT.

The chain has TRBV5-6 and TRBJ1-1, with D maybe TRBD1 (6 bases). There are 16 residues in the CDR3. Germline loops: CDR1 SGHDT, CDR2 YYEEEE. V shed 0 bases and J shed 0 bases, with 12 bases lying between them. The CDR3 reads CASSLERGGLNTEAFF. The CDR3 DNA sequence: TGTGCCAGCAGCTTGGAACGCGGGGGCTTGAACACTGAAGCTTTCTTT.

This clone was counted a single time. The CDR3 region is CASNRQQETQYF. The CDR3 coding sequence is TGTGCCAGCAATCGGCAGCAAGAGACCCAGTACTTC. The chain recombines TRBV7-9 with TRBJ2-5, with no clear D. V was cut by 7 bases and J by 2 bases, with 8 bases left in between. The CDR3 runs 12 residues. CDR1 is SEHNR, CDR2 FQNEAQ, per germline (reference sequence).

This clone was counted once. The rearrangement links TRBV5-1 to TRBJ2-1, with unresolved D. Germline V gives CDR1 SGHRS, CDR2 YFSETQ. V gave up 6 bases and J gave up 10 bases, with 14 bases separating them. CDR3 size: 12 residues. The CDR3 reads CASNIGQSEQFF. The CDR3 DNA is TGCGCCAGCAATATCGGCCAGTCCGAGCAGTTCTTC. The entire variable domain, with the rest obtained from reference TRBV5-1 and TRBJ2-1, is as follows: KAGVTQTPRYLIKTRGQQVTLSCSPISGHRSVSWYQQTPGQGLQFLFEYFSETQRNKGNFPGRFSGRQFSNSRSEMNVSTLELGDSALYLCASNIGQSEQFFGPGTRLTVL.

The V and J genes are TRBV2 and TRBJ2-3; D unresolved. V gave up 3 bases and J gave up 4 bases, with 11 bases separating them. The CDR3 runs 14 residues. The germline CDR1 and CDR2 sequences are SNHLY and FYNNEI. In DNA, the CDR3 is TGTGCCAGCAGTGATACAGTTCAACCAGATACGCAGTATTTT. It yields the protein CASSDTVQPDTQYF.

The rearrangement uses TRBV6-6 and TRBJ2-7; maybe TRBD1 (6 bases). Germline loops: CDR1 MNHNY, CDR2 SVGAGI (reference sequence). The length of the CDR3 is 15 residues. Trimming removed 7 bases from V and 5 bases from J, with 21 bases in between. Here the CDR3 DNA reads TGTGCCAGCACCTCACAGGGACGAGGTGGCGACGAGCAGTACTTC. This sequence encodes CASTSQGRGGDEQYF.

This sequence joins TRBV5-1 and TRBJ2-5; 12 nucleotides align to TRBD1. J gave up 1 base and V 4 bases, and 11 bases lay outside the gene matches. The V gene's germline CDR1 is SGHRS and CDR2 YFSETQ. The length of the CDR3 is 18 residues. CDR3 in DNA: TGCGCCAGCAGCCTGGGACAGGGGGCCACTACGTCCCAAGAGACCCAGTACTTC. Its protein product is CASSLGQGATTSQETQYF.

This sequence joins TRBV7-9 and TRBJ2-7; 10 bases fit TRBD2. Germline V lookup: CDR1 SEHNR, CDR2 FQNEAQ (reference sequence). Losses at the gene ends were 4 bases for V and 2 bases for J; bases not matched to a gene: 5. This CDR3 contains 15 residues. The CDR3 spells CASSSPSGSPYEQYF. In DNA form, the CDR3 reads TGTGCCAGCAGCTCCCCTAGCGGGAGCCCCTACGAGCAGTACTTC.

The rearrangement links TRBV10-2 to TRBJ2-5; 8 nucleotides agree with TRBD2. The V segment lost 8 bases and the J segment 4 bases; nucleotides outside the gene matches: 9. The CDR3 loop spans 14 amino acids. Germline V gene data show CDR1 as WSHSY and CDR2 as SAAADI. This CDR3 reads CASSSREGRETQYF. The CDR3 DNA sequence: TGCGCCAGCTCTTCCCGGGAGGGCCGAGAGACCCAGTACTTC.

In DNA, the CDR3 is TGTGCCAGTAGTAGTCTACAGGGGGCGCGGGAAAAACTGTTTTTT. The encoded protein is CASSSLQGAREKLFF. This sequence joins TRBV19 and TRBJ1-4, with 9 bases fitting TRBD1. From germline, CDR1 is LNHDA and CDR2 SQIVND (reference sequence). The V gene end was trimmed by 4 bases and the J gene end by 8 bases; junction bases not matched to a gene: 8. The CDR3 has 15 residues. The whole variable domain, remainder taken from reference TRBV19 and TRBJ1-4, is DGGITQSPKYLFRKEGQNVTLSCEQNLNHDAMYWYRQDPGQGLRLIYYSQIVNDFQKGDIAEGYSVSREKKESFPLTVTSAQKNPTAFYLCASSSLQGAREKLFFGSGTQLSVL.

The chain uses TRBV6-5 and TRBJ1-1, with D perhaps TRBD1 (5 bases). CDR1 MNHEY and CDR2 SVGAGI come from the germline V gene. The V and J ends lost 9 bases and 1 base respectively, with 18 bases between them. There are 15 residues in the CDR3. As DNA, the CDR3 is TGTGCCAGGGGCAGTCAGGGACGAAAGAACACTGAAGCTTTCTTT. It is translated as CARGSQGRKNTEAFF.

The V gene is TRBV5-4, the J gene TRBJ2-1, with TRBD1 identical over 9 bases. The junction had 5 bases not matched to a gene; V was cut back by 3 bases and J by 4 bases. This CDR3 has 15 residues. The germline V gene encodes CDR1 SGHNT and CDR2 YYREEE (reference sequence). CDR3: CASSSGGQGYNEQFF. The CDR3 DNA reads TGTGCCAGCAGCTCCGGGGGACAGGGATACAATGAGCAGTTCTTC.